This T cell receptor (beta chain) is drawn from a study of T-cell reconstitution after alpha-beta-depleted transplantation in children. This sample's TCRbeta library carried unique molecular identifier barcodes. One entry per CDR3 protein, called by TCRdb with MiXCR from the PCR reads. The repertoire holds roughly 500,000 distinct CDR3 sequences, with roughly an eighth as singletons. Trimming removed 4 bases at V and 0 bases at J, with 12 bases between. This CDR3 spans 16 amino acids. The germline gives CDR1 SGHVS, CDR2 FNYEAQ. This clonotype was counted between two and nine times. This specimen consisted of PBMCs from the stem cell graft donor, obtained from the stem cell graft. The receptor was derived from a human donor who donated a stem cell graft to a child with combined immunodeficiency. This rearrangement joins TRBV7-6 to TRBJ2-2, with no clear D. The CDR3 protein is CASSSLRLANTGELFF. CDR3 nucleotide sequence: TGTGCCAGCAGCTCCCTCCGGCTAGCGAACACCGGGGAGCTGTTTTTT.